Following are 9 T cell receptor beta chains from one sample sequenced in a study of CD8+ T cells in alopecia areata. Once RNA had been extracted, it was reverse transcribed into cDNA to act as the sequencing template. The protocol was immunoSEQ multiplex PCR, while the TCRdb copy is restricted to in-frame clones and leaves out a portion. The sample shows roughly 150,000 clones, 45% to 55% of them seen only once. Sequencing was performed on CD8+ T cells sorted from blood, taken at week 0. The receptors stem from a human donor with alopecia areata.

The V call is TRBV6-5, the J call TRBJ1-2, with D hard to call. V lost 0 bases and J lost 8, with 13 bases in between. CDR1 and CDR2 (germline): MNHEY, SVGAGI. The CDR3 is 14 residues long. CDR3 sequence (DNA): TGTGCCAGCAGTTACTCAGAGGGCCCCGAGGGCTACACCTTC. This gives the protein CASSYSEGPEGYTF.

The J gene is TRBJ2-7, the V gene TRBV4-3; either TRBD1 or TRBD2 may fit D (5 bases each). Trimming took 5 bases from V and 0 from J, leaving 11 bases between them. CDR3 length: 14 amino acids. Germline V gene lookup returns CDR1 LGHNA and CDR2 YSLEER. CDR3 in amino acids: CASSGGRNSYEQYF. The CDR3 nucleotides are TGCGCCAGCAGCGGGGGACGGAACTCCTACGAGCAGTACTTC.

The chain joins TRBV2 to TRBJ1-2, with D uncertain. The germline gives CDR1 SNHLY, CDR2 FYNNEI. CDR3 length equals 12 residues. Trimming shortened V by 1 base and J by 6 bases, and 6 bases separated the two germline ends. The CDR3 coding sequence is TGTGCCAGCAGTGAAGGGGATAATGGCTACACCTTC. Protein: CASSEGDNGYTF.

The J gene is TRBJ2-7, the V gene TRBV30; D may match TRBD1 or TRBD2 (6 bases each). The CDR3 is made up of 13 amino acids. V gave up 1 base and J gave up 7 bases, with 14 bases separating them. Germline values: CDR1 GTSNPN, CDR2 SVGIG (reference sequence). CDR3 DNA: TGTGCCTGGAGTGGGACGGGGGCGATGGAGCAGTACTTC. The encoded protein is CAWSGTGAMEQYF.

The genes are TRBV5-1 and TRBJ2-2; D call uncertain. The CDR3 spans 14 residues. V shed 5 bases and J shed 1 base, with 9 bases lying between them. The germline V gene has CDR1 SGHRS and CDR2 YFSETQ. CDR3 protein: CASRVGVNTGELFF. The CDR3 DNA follows: TGCGCCAGCAGAGTGGGCGTGAACACCGGGGAGCTGTTTTTT. The whole variable domain, remainder taken from reference TRBV5-1 and TRBJ2-2, is KAGVTQTPRYLIKTRGQQVTLSCSPISGHRSVSWYQQTPGQGLQFLFEYFSETQRNKGNFPGRFSGRQFSNSRSEMNVSTLELGDSALYLCASRVGVNTGELFFGEGSRLTVL.

The chain has TRBV25-1 and TRBJ1-5; 9 positions match TRBD1. Germline V gene lookup returns CDR1 MGHDK and CDR2 SYGVNS. The CDR3 runs to 16 residues. J lost 3 bases, V lost 6 bases, and 9 bases had no gene match. CDR3 sequence reads: CASSPGGTGPNQPQHF. The CDR3 region has the DNA TGTGCCAGCAGCCCCGGCGGGACAGGGCCCAATCAGCCCCAGCATTTT.

V is TRBV2 and J is TRBJ2-5, with 8 bases matching TRBD2. CDR1 is SNHLY, CDR2 FYNNEI, per germline. The CDR3 consists of 14 residues. Trimming removed 8 bases from V and 3 bases from J; junction bases left unmatched: 8. The CDR3 DNA follows: TGTGCCAGCGGAGATGTTAGCGGGGAAGAGACCCAGTACTTC. It translates to CASGDVSGEETQYF.

This chain links TRBV19 with TRBJ1-1, with D possibly TRBD1 on 6 matching bases. The CDR3 spans 13 residues. Trimming cost V 4 bases and J 4 bases, with 10 bases left between them. Germline CDR1 is LNHDA and CDR2 is SQIVND (reference sequence). In DNA form, the CDR3 reads TGTGCCAGTAGTACACAGGGTTCCACTGAAGCTTTCTTT. Amino acid sequence: CASSTQGSTEAFF.

This clone has a handful of counts. The limits of the CDR3 on the DNA are not certain, so only TCRdb's listed CDR3 is given. This chain connects TRBV27 to TRBJ1-1. Germline V lookup: CDR1 MNHEY, CDR2 SMNVEV (reference sequence). The CDR3 spans 14 amino acids, including both terminal residues. CDR3: CASSTSWGNTEAFF.